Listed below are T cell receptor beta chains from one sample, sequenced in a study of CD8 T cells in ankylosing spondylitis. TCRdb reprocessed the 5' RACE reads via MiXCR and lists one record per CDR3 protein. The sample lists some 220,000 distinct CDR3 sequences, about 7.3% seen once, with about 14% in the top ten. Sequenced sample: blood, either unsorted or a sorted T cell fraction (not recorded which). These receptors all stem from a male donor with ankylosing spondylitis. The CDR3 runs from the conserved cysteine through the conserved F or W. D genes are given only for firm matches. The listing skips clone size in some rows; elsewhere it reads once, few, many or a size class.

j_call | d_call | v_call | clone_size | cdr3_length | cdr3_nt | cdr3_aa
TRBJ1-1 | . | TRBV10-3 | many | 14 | TGTGCCATCAGTGAGGGGAACGGGGGCACTGAAGCTTTCTTT | CAISEGNGGTEAFF
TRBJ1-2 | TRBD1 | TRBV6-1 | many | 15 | TGTGCCAGCAAACTTGACAGGGGGCTATACTATGGCTACACCTTC | CASKLDRGLYYGYTF
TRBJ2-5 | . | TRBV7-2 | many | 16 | TGTGCCAGCAGCCTATTCCGGGACACTTACCAAGAGACCCAGTACTTC | CASSLFRDTYQETQYF
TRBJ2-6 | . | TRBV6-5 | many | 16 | TGTGCCAGCAGTTACCTCGTTTTGGCTGGGGCCAACGTCCTGACTTTC | CASSYLVLAGANVLTF
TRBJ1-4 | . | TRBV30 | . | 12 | TGTGCCTGGGGAGGGGCTCCTGAAAAACTGTTTTTT | CAWGGAPEKLFF
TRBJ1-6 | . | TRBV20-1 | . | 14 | TGCAGTGCTAGCGGGGACAACTGGGGAGGTTCCCTCCACTTT | CSASGDNWGGSLHF
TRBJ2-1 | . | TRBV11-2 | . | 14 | TGTGCCAGCAGCTTAGTTTCAGGGGCTAGTGAGCAGTTCTTC | CASSLVSGASEQFF
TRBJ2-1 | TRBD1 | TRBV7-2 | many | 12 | TGTGCCATAACACCGACAGGGGATGAGCAGTTCTTC | CAITPTGDEQFF
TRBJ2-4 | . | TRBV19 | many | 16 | TGTGCCAGTAGTATAGTTCGAGGGGGAGCCAAAAACATTCAGTACTTC | CASSIVRGGAKNIQYF
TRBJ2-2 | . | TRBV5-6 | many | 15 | TGTGCCAGCAGCCCCAGTCCCAGGAACACCGGGGAGCTGTTTTTT | CASSPSPRNTGELFF
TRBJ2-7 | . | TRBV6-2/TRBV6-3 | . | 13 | TGTGCCAGCAGCCCCTCTTTGACGCGTGAGCAGTACTTC | CASSPSLTREQYF
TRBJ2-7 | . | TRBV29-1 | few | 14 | TGCAGCGTTGGTAAGTGGACAGAAGCCTACGAGCAGTACTTC | CSVGKWTEAYEQYF
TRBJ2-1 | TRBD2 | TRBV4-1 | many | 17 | TGCGCCAGCAGCCAACCAGGAAGCGGGATCTCCTACAATGAGCAGTTCTTC | CASSQPGSGISYNEQFF
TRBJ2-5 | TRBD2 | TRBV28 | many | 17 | TGTGCCAGCAGTTCCCAAACTAGCGGGAGGCTCCAAGAGACCCAGTACTTC | CASSSQTSGRLQETQYF
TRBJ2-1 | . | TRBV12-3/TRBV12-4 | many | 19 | TGTGCCAGCAGCTTGGGGGGGGCTCCCCGACCGAGCTCCTACAATGAGCAGTTCTTC | CASSLGGAPRPSSYNEQFF
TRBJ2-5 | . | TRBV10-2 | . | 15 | TGCGCCAGCAGGGCTCGTGCGGGTAGCCGGGAGACCCAGTACTTC | CASRARAGSRETQYF
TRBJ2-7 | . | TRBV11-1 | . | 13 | TGTGCCAGCAGCTTTGAGGAACTCTACGAGCAGTACTTC | CASSFEELYEQYF
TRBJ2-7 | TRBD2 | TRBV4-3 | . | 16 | TGCGCCAGCAGCCAAACGACTAGCGGGGTGTCCTACGAGCAGTACTTC | CASSQTTSGVSYEQYF
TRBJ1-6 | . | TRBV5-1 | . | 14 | TGCGCCAGCAGCTTGGTAGTTGATAATTCACCCCTCCACTTT | CASSLVVDNSPLHF
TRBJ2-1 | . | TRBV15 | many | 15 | TGTGCCACCAGCAGTGCCCGGGGCACCTACAATGAGCAGTTCTTC | CATSSARGTYNEQFF
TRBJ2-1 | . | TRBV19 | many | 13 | TGTGCCAGTGGACTCAAGCCCTACAATGAGCAGTTCTTC | CASGLKPYNEQFF
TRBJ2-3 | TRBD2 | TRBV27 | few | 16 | TGTGCCAGCAGTTTATTATCTGCGGGAGGGGGAGATACGCAGTATTTT | CASSLLSAGGGDTQYF
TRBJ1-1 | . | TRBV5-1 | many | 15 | TGCGCCAGCAGCTTTCGGGGGAGGATGAACACTGAAGCTTTCTTT | CASSFRGRMNTEAFF
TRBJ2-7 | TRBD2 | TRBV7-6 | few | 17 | TGTGCCAGCAGCTCAGGACTAGCGGGGGAAAGCTCCTACGAGCAGTACTTC | CASSSGLAGESSYEQYF
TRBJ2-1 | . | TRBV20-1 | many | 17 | TGCAGTGCTAGAGATTTGAATGCGGCGGTCGCCTACAATGAGCAGTTCTTC | CSARDLNAAVAYNEQFF
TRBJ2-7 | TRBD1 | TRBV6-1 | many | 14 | TGTGCCAGCGGCTCGGGGACAGGGAGTTACGAGCAGTACTTC | CASGSGTGSYEQYF
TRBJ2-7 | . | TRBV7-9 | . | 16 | TGTGCCAGCAGCTTACCCCAGGACCCCCCATCCTACGAGCAGTACTTC | CASSLPQDPPSYEQYF
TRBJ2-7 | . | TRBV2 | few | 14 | TGTGCCAGCAGTGGCACAGAGGGGTCCTACGAGCAGTACTTC | CASSGTEGSYEQYF